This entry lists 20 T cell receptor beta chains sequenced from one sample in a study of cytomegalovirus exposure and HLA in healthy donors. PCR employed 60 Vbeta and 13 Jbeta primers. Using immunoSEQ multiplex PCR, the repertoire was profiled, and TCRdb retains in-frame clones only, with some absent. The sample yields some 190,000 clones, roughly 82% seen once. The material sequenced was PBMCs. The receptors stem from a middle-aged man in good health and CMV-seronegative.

The CDR3 sequence is CASSLRGGITDTQYF. For the CDR3, the DNA is TGTGCCAGCAGCCTACGGGGGGGGATCACAGATACGCAGTATTTT. This rearrangement joins TRBV6-6 to TRBJ2-3; TRBD2 aligns across 8 bases. CDR1 is MNHNY, CDR2 SVGAGI, per germline (reference sequence). This CDR3 contains 15 residues. V shed 6 bases, J shed 2 bases, and the junction held 7 bases outside the gene matches.

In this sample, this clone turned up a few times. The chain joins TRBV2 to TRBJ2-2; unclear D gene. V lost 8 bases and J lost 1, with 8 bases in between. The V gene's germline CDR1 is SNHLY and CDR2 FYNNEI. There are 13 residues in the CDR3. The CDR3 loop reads CASYRQNTGELFF. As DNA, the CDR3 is TGTGCCAGCTATCGACAGAACACCGGGGAGCTGTTTTTT. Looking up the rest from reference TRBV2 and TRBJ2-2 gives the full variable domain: EPEVTQTPSHQVTQMGQEVILRCVPISNHLYFYWYRQILGQKVEFLVSFYNNEISEKSEIFDDQFSVERPDGSNFTLKIRSTKLEDSAMYFCASYRQNTGELFFGEGSRLTVL.

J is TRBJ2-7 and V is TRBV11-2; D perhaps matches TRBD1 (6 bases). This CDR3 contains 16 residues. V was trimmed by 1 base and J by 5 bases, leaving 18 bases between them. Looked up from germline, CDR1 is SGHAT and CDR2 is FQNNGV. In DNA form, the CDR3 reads TGTGCCAGCAGCTTAGGGCACAGGGCAGGAGGCCACGAGCAGTACTTC. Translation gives CASSLGHRAGGHEQYF.

Written as DNA, the CDR3 is TGTGCCGCCCAGGATTTCAGCAATCAGCCCCAGCATTTT. This gives the protein CAAQDFSNQPQHF. The chain links TRBV30 to TRBJ1-5; D remains unclear. The CDR3 length is 13 residues. Trimming shortened V by 8 bases and J by 1 base, and 12 bases separated the two germline ends. CDR1 GTSNPN and CDR2 SVGIG come from the germline V gene (reference sequence). The full variable domain, with the rest looked up from reference TRBV30 and TRBJ1-5, is SQTIHQWPATLVQPVGSPLSLECTVEGTSNPNLYWYRQAAGRGLQLLFYSVGIGQISSEVPQNLSASRPQDRQFILSSKKLLLSDSGFYLCAAQDFSNQPQHFGDGTRLSIL.

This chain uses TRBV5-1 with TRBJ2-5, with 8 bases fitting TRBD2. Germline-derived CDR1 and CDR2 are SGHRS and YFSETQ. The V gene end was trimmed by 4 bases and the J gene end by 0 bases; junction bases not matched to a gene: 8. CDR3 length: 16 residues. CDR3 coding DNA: TGCGCCAGCAGCCTCTTCCTTAGCGGGGACCAAGAGACCCAGTACTTC. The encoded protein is CASSLFLSGDQETQYF.

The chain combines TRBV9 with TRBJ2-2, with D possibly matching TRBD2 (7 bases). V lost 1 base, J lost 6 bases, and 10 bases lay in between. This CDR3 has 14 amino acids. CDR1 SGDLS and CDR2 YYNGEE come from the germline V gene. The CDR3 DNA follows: TGTGCCAGCAGCGTATACGGGGGGCCCGGGGAGCTGTTTTTT. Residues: CASSVYGGPGELFF. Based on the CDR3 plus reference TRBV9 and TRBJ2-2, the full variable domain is DSGVTQTPKHLITATGQRVTLRCSPRSGDLSVYWYQQSLDQGLQFLIQYYNGEERAKGNILERFSAQQFPDLHSELNLSSLELGDSALYFCASSVYGGPGELFFGEGSRLTVL.

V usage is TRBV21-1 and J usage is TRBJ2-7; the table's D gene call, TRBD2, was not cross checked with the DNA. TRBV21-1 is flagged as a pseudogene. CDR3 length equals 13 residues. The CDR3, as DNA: TGTGCCAGCAGCGAACTAGTAATTTACGAGCAGTACTTC. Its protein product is CASSELVIYEQYF.

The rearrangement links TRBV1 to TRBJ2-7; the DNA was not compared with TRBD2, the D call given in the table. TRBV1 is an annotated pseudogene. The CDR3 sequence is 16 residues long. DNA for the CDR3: TGCACCAGCAGCCACATACTAGCGGGAGTCAGTCGCGAGCAGTACTTC. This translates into CTSSHILAGVSREQYF.

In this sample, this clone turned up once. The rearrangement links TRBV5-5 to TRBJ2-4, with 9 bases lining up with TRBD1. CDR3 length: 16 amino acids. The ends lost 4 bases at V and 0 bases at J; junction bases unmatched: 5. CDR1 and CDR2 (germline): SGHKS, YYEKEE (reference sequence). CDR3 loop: CASSLTGGRAKNIQYF. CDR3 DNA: TGTGCCAGCAGCCTTACAGGGGGCCGAGCCAAAAACATTCAGTACTTC.

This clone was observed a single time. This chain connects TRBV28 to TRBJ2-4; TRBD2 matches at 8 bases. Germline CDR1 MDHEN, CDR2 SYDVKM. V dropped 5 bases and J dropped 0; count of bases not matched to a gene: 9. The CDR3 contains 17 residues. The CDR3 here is CASSKDEGTRAKNIQYF. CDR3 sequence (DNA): TGTGCCAGCAGTAAAGACGAGGGGACTAGAGCCAAAAACATTCAGTACTTC.

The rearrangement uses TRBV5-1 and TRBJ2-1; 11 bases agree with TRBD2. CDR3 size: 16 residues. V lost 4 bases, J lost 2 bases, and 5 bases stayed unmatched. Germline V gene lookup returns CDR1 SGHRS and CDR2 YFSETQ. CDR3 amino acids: CASSQGTSGTYNEQFF. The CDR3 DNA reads TGCGCCAGCAGCCAGGGGACTAGCGGAACCTACAATGAGCAGTTCTTC.

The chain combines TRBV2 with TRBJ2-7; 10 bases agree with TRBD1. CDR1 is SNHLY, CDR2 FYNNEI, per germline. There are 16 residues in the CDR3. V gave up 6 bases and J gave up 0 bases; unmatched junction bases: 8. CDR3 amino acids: CASRRGTGAYSYEQYF. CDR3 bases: TGTGCCAGCAGACGAGGGACAGGGGCCTACTCCTACGAGCAGTACTTC.

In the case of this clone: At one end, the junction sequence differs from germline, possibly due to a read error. The CDR3 coding sequence is TGTGCCAGCAGTTTGGCGGTAGGGACTAGCACATTC. Protein sequence: CASSLAVGTSTF. This chain connects TRBV28 to TRBJ2-7; 9 positions match TRBD2. This CDR3 is 12 amino acids long. Germline V lookup: CDR1 MDHEN, CDR2 SYDVKM.

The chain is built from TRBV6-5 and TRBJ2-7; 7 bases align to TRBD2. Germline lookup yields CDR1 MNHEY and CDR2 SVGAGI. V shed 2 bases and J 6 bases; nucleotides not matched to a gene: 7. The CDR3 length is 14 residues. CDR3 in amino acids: CASSYRAGVGEQYF. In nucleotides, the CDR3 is TGTGCCAGCAGTTACCGGGCGGGGGTGGGCGAGCAGTACTTC.

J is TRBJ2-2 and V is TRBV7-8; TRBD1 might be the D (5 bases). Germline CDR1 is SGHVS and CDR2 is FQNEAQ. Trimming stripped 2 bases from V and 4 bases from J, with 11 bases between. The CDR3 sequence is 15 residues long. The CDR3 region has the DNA TGTGCCAGCAGCTTAAGTCAGGGTCGCACCGGGGAGCTGTTTTTT. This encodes CASSLSQGRTGELFF. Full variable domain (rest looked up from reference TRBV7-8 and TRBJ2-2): GAGVSQSPRYKVAKRGQDVALRCDPISGHVSLFWYQQALGQGPEFLTYFQNEAQLDKSGLPSDRFFAERPEGSVSTLKIQRTQQEDSAVYLCASSLSQGRTGELFFGEGSRLTVL.

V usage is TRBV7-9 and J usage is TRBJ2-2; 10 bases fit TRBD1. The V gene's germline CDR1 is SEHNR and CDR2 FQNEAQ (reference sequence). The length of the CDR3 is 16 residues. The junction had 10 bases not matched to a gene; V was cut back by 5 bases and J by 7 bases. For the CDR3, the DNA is TGTGCCAGCAGCCCCTGGACAGGGGGGATTGGCGGGGAGCTGTTTTTT. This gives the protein CASSPWTGGIGGELFF.

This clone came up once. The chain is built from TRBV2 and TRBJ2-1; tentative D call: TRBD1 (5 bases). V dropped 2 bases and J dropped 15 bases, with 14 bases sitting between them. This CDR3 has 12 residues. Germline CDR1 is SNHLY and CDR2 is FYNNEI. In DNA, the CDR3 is TGTGCCAGCAGTGAACCCCCAGGGTCTGCGTTCTTC. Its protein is CASSEPPGSAFF.

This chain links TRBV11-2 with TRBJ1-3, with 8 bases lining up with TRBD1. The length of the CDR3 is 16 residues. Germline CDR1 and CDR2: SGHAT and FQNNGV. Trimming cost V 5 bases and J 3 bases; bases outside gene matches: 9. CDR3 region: CASSNLRTGFGNTIYF. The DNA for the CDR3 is TGTGCCAGCAGCAACCTACGGACAGGGTTTGGAAACACCATATATTTT.

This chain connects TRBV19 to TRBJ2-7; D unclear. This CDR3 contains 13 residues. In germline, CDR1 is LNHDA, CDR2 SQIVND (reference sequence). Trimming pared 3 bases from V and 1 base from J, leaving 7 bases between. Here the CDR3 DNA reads TGTGCCAGTAGTATGAGGCAGTCCTACGAGCAGTACTTC. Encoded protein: CASSMRQSYEQYF.

The CDR3 loop is CASRGLAGGEQYF. The CDR3 DNA sequence: TGTGCCAGCAGGGGACTAGCGGGAGGCGAGCAGTACTTC. V gene TRBV6-5 combines with J gene TRBJ2-7, with TRBD2 matching over 15 bases. Germline CDR1 is MNHEY and CDR2 is SVGAGI. The CDR3 extends over 13 amino acids. The ends lost 6 bases at V and 6 bases at J; junction bases unmatched: 0.